This TCR beta chain was profiled in a study of CD8+CD57+ T cells in acquired aplastic anemia. Points from the study as a whole: Both patients and controls carried the same twenty-nine CD8+ CDR3 sequences. Researchers reported that CD8+ Simpson's diversity was not significantly different in patients versus controls.

Regarding this clonotype: Its antigen is undetermined.

V lost 4 bases to trimming and J lost 4 bases, with 4 bases between them. Germline CDR1 is KGHDR and CDR2 is SFDVKD. CDR3 size: 12 residues. The use of genomic DNA as template underpinned the TCR beta VDJ and CDR3 profiling. Via MiXCR, TCRdb re-called the reads, giving one row per CDR3 protein. The table includes about 160,000 distinct CDR3 sequences, 71% detected once. In patients chosen for sequencing, flow cytometry had shown CD8+CD57+ cell expansion. The patients all had a severe acquired aplastic anemia diagnosis. The receptor's source is a human donor with aplastic anemia. The source material was sorted CD4+, CD8+, or CD8+CD57+ T cells (not recorded which) from PBMCs. The chain carries TRBV24-1 and TRBJ1-5; no clear D. CDR3 sequence reads: CATSDLNQPQHF. CDR3 nucleotides: TGTGCCACCAGTGACCTGAATCAGCCCCAGCATTTT.